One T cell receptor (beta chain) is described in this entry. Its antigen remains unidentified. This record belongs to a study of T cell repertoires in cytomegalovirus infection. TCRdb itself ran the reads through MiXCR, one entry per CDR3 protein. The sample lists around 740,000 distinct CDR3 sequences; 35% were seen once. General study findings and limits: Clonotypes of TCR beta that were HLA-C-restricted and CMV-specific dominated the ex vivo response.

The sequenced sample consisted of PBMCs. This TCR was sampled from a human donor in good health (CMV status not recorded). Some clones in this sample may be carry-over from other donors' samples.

The CDR3 spells CASSLGQGIVNNEQFF. In nucleotides, the CDR3 is TGTGCCAGCAGCCTGGGACAGGGGATAGTCAACAATGAGCAGTTCTTC. V gene TRBV7-2 combines with J gene TRBJ2-1; 10 bases match TRBD1. The CDR3 length is 16 residues. Germline V lookup: CDR1 SGHTA, CDR2 FQGNSA. Unmatched junction bases numbered 9, after V lost 5 bases and J lost 5 bases.